This TCR beta chain was documented in a study of blood T cell repertoires in COVID-19. Study information: Both acute and convalescent COVID-19 samples were obtained from the United States, Italy and Spain. The analysed material was cDNA or gDNA that came from T cells, B-cell-depleted T cells, or PBMCs.

TCRdb's copy holds only in-frame clones and misses some; the assay was immunoSEQ multiplex PCR. The data hold 75,000 to 90,000 clones, with about 80% observed a single time. Only one count was recorded for this clone. The specimen sequenced was peripheral blood. The sequence was obtained from a woman in her thirties or forties with active or convalescent COVID-19.

The CDR3 loop reads CASSFSFAGGTDTQYF. For the CDR3, the DNA is TGTGCCAGCAGTTTCTCGTTTGCGGGGGGAACAGATACGCAGTATTTT. The chain couples TRBV28 to TRBJ2-3, with 8 bases fitting TRBD2. Germline values: CDR1 MDHEN, CDR2 SYDVKM. CDR3 size: 16 residues. V shed 3 bases and J 3 bases; nucleotides not matched to a gene: 8.